These T cell receptor beta chains were read from a single sample in a study of OX40 agonist ivuxolimab in advanced cancers. Method: immunoSEQ multiplex PCR; TCRdb's copy keeps in-frame clones and lacks some. The sample has tens of thousands of clones, over 80% seen once. This sample comprised CD4+ or CD8+ T cells sorted from blood, obtained in a trial of the OX40 agonist ivuxolimab. The source is an adult with an advanced solid tumor such as melanoma, head and neck, liver or kidney cancer. The conserved cysteine and the conserved F or W are not part of the CDR3 here. The order of the fields is CDR3 length, V gene, D gene, J gene, CDR3 protein. The D gene is left open where the match is weak.

CDR3 length: 12
V gene: TRBV11-3
D gene: .
J gene: TRBJ2-5
CDR3 protein: ASSLDLQARTQY

CDR3 length: 14
V gene: TRBV5-4
D gene: .
J gene: TRBJ2-3
CDR3 protein: ASSPGLGTDTDTQY

CDR3 length: 9
V gene: TRBV20-1
D gene: .
J gene: TRBJ1-4
CDR3 protein: SARDHEKLF

CDR3 length: 11
V gene: TRBV2
D gene: TRBD1
J gene: TRBJ1-5
CDR3 protein: ASSGTGDQPQH

CDR3 length: 14
V gene: TRBV7-6
D gene: .
J gene: TRBJ1-4
CDR3 protein: ASSLSMVTTNEKLF

CDR3 length: 11
V gene: TRBV18
D gene: .
J gene: TRBJ2-7
CDR3 protein: ASQLDGHYEQY

CDR3 length: 13
V gene: TRBV7-6
D gene: TRBD1
J gene: TRBJ1-2
CDR3 protein: ASSLGTGGGYGYT

CDR3 length: 10
V gene: TRBV10-3
D gene: .
J gene: TRBJ1-2
CDR3 protein: AISDRALGYT

CDR3 length: 13
V gene: TRBV28
D gene: TRBD1
J gene: TRBJ1-2
CDR3 protein: ASSFGDRGLGGYT

CDR3 length: 10
V gene: TRBV14
D gene: .
J gene: TRBJ1-1
CDR3 protein: ASSHSQGAAF

CDR3 length: 11
V gene: TRBV29-1
D gene: TRBD1
J gene: TRBJ1-1
CDR3 protein: SVRGQVNTEAF

CDR3 length: 13
V gene: TRBV28
D gene: .
J gene: TRBJ2-1
CDR3 protein: ASGLFLERDNEQF

CDR3 length: 12
V gene: TRBV6-1
D gene: .
J gene: TRBJ2-2
CDR3 protein: ASRLGLNTGELF

CDR3 length: 11
V gene: TRBV10-1
D gene: .
J gene: TRBJ1-1
CDR3 protein: ASSEGGSTEAF